The 9 T cell receptor beta chains given below trace back to one sample, sequenced in a study of chemoradiotherapy in HPV16-positive cancers. Only in-frame clones appear in the TCRdb table, and some are missing; sequencing was by immunoSEQ multiplex PCR. The sample lists about 14,000 clones, around 74% occurring once. The specimen was obtained from a patient who underwent chemoradiotherapy. Source of these receptors: a human donor with HPV-associated anogenital cancer.

This clone is medium-sized. The genes are TRBV6-1 and TRBJ2-7; D might be TRBD1 (6 bases). Per germline, CDR1 MNHNS and CDR2 SASEGT. This CDR3 is 13 amino acids long. V lost 3 bases and J lost 9, with 15 bases in between. CDR3 region: CASSDGQSGVQYF. The CDR3 coding sequence is TGTGCCAGCAGTGACGGACAGTCCGGAGTGCAGTACTTC.

V is TRBV5-6 and J is TRBJ1-5, with D maybe TRBD1 (5 bases). The germline V gene has CDR1 SGHDT and CDR2 YYEEEE. The V and J ends lost 0 bases and 0 bases respectively, with 13 bases between them. This CDR3 has 17 residues. CDR3 residues: CASSLGPGGDSNQPQHF. DNA of the CDR3: TGTGCCAGCAGCTTGGGGCCTGGAGGGGATAGCAATCAGCCCCAGCATTTT.

The chain joins TRBV2 to TRBJ2-2, with TRBD1 matching over 7 bases. CDR3 size: 13 residues. V was pared by 9 bases and J by 1 base, with 2 bases of the junction left unmatched. The germline V gene has CDR1 SNHLY and CDR2 FYNNEI. The DNA for the CDR3 is TGTGCCAGAGGACAGGAGAACACCGGGGAGCTGTTTTTT. Amino acids: CARGQENTGELFF.

The chain has TRBV20-1 and TRBJ2-1; a weak D match, TRBD2 (5 bases). CDR3 length equals 11 residues. Looked up from germline, CDR1 is DFQATT and CDR2 is SNEGSKA (reference sequence). V was trimmed by 6 bases and J by 12 bases, leaving 15 bases between them. For the CDR3, the DNA is TGCAGTGCCGACTCGGGCGGAGGGCAGTTCTTC. It is translated as CSADSGGGQFF.

The chain joins TRBV10-3 to TRBJ2-7; D is possibly TRBD1 (6 bases). Trimming removed 2 bases from V and 0 bases from J, with 11 bases in between. The CDR3 loop spans 15 amino acids. In germline, CDR1 is ENHRY, CDR2 SYGVKD. The CDR3 bases are TGTGCCATCAGTGAGGAGGGGGTGAGCTCCTACGAGCAGTACTTC. Translating it yields CAISEEGVSSYEQYF.

The chain couples TRBV4-1 to TRBJ2-1; no clear D gene. The CDR3 consists of 14 residues. Germline CDR1 MGHRA, CDR2 YSYEKL. Deletions cut 1 base from V and 5 bases from J, with 9 bases between. The CDR3 is CASSQGSYHNEQFF. The CDR3 coding sequence is TGCGCCAGCAGCCAAGGAAGCTACCACAATGAGCAGTTCTTC.

The chain is built from TRBV6-1 and TRBJ2-7, with a weak D call TRBD2 (5 bases). The germline V gene has CDR1 MNHNS and CDR2 SASEGT. V was pared by 5 bases and J by 3 bases, with 14 bases between. This CDR3 spans 14 amino acids. The CDR3 loop reads CASSPLDSYYEQYF. CDR3 coding DNA: TGTGCCAGCAGTCCCCTGGACTCCTACTACGAGCAGTACTTC.

The rearrangement uses TRBV10-2 and TRBJ2-1, with D possibly being TRBD1 (5 bases). Trimming removed 3 bases from V and 8 bases from J, with 8 bases in between. The CDR3 runs to 12 residues. Germline CDR1 is WSHSY and CDR2 is SAAADI. CDR3 nucleotides: TGCGCCAGCAGTGATCTCAGGGATGAGCAGTTCTTC. Amino acid sequence: CASSDLRDEQFF.

The rearrangement uses TRBV30 and TRBJ2-1; no clear D. Trimming stripped 2 bases from V and 7 bases from J, with 15 bases between. Germline V gives CDR1 GTSNPN, CDR2 SVGIG (reference sequence). The CDR3 runs 14 residues. CDR3 sequence (DNA): TGTGCCTGGAGTATATGGGTTATGGGTAATGAGCAGTTCTTC. As protein: CAWSIWVMGNEQFF.